These 3 T cell receptor beta chains share one sample of origin, sequenced in a study of spatial heterogeneity in lung cancer. TCRdb recomputed calls from the 5' RACE reads with MiXCR, one row per CDR3 protein. The sample lists just under 95,000 distinct CDR3 sequences; approximately 12% were seen once. Time point defined: sample taken at primary tumor resection. The input material, whole RNA from tumor, nontumor lung or frozen PBMC, was sequenced unsorted. The sequencing used PBMCs, collected at surgery. The receptors originated from a male donor with early-stage non-small cell lung cancer.

The rearrangement links TRBV15 to TRBJ2-5; D not certain. The CDR3 is 14 amino acids. The germline V and J ends were trimmed by 1 base and 3 bases, with 9 bases remaining between them. The germline V gene encodes CDR1 LNHNV and CDR2 YYDKDF (reference sequence). CDR3 nucleotide sequence: TGTGCCACCAGCAGAGCAGGACGTGAAGAGACCCAGTACTTC. Translated: CATSRAGREETQYF.

This chain links TRBV15 with TRBJ1-2; D is perhaps TRBD1 (5 bases). The germline gives CDR1 LNHNV, CDR2 YYDKDF (reference sequence). This CDR3 region has 15 residues. The germline V and J ends were trimmed by 1 base and 4 bases, with 13 bases remaining between them. The CDR3 nucleotides read TGTGCCACCAGCAGAGGTCAGCGGGGCGGCTATGGCTACACCTTC. This codes for CATSRGQRGGYGYTF.

This clonotype was observed a handful of times. The V and J genes are TRBV5-4 and TRBJ2-4; a possible D gene is TRBD1 (6 bases). Trimming removed 3 bases from V and 0 bases from J, with 13 bases in between. The germline CDR1 and CDR2 sequences are SGHNT and YYREEE (reference sequence). The CDR3 consists of 16 residues. The CDR3 loop reads CASSSGQQLAKNIQYF. CDR3 DNA: TGTGCCAGCAGCTCCGGACAGCAACTAGCCAAAAACATTCAGTACTTC.